The entry that follows covers one TCR beta chain sequence. This sample is drawn from a study of blood T cell repertoires in COVID-19. Study-level background: Material from acute and convalescent COVID-19 was sourced from the United States, Italy and Spain.

This CDR3 is built from 13 residues. V was pared by 0 bases and J by 3 bases, with 6 bases between. Germline V gene data show CDR1 as SGDLS and CDR2 as YYNGEE. Assay used: immunoSEQ multiplex PCR; TCRdb lists only in-frame clones, some missing. The sample yields some 400,000 clones, 87% seen once. The chain links TRBV9 to TRBJ1-2; D unclear. This TCR was recovered from a woman aged 55 to 70 with COVID-19, enrolled during active disease. Source material: peripheral blood. CDR3 bases: TGTGCCAGCAGCGTAGTTTCAGACTATGGCTACACCTTC. Translating gives CASSVVSDYGYTF.